This entry describes one T cell receptor (beta chain). Its antigen is currently unknown. The V and J ends lost 1 base and 7 bases respectively, with 8 bases between them. Germline V gives CDR1 LGHNA, CDR2 YNFKEQ. CDR3 size: 12 residues. This record comes from a study of blood T cells in healthy people across ages. Study details: Every two T cells gave about one barcoded beta molecule via template switching. The study, taken as a whole, reports: Naive T cell percentage showed a strong correlation with the diversity of TCR beta. It was held that diversity estimates obtained from one million T cells represented underestimates.

Primed by a sample-barcoded 5' primer and a J-beta primer mix, a second PCR proceeded for roughly 7 to 12 cycles. The authors tagged each cDNA molecule using a template-switch adaptor with 12 random nucleotides. TCRdb passed the 5' RACE reads through MiXCR, listing each CDR3 protein once. The sample has about 1.4 million distinct CDR3 sequences, around 59% seen once. Sequenced material: blood. The sequence was collected from a man younger than 35 in good health. J is TRBJ2-7 and V is TRBV4-2; no firm D call. CDR3 nucleotide sequence: TGTGCCAGCAGCCAAGGCAACAATGAGCAGTACTTC. It yields the protein CASSQGNNEQYF.